This T cell receptor (beta chain) was sequenced for a study of blood T cells in healthy people across ages. Points from the study as a whole: Aged donors had fewer naive CD4+ cells and lower diversity than long-lived donors.

There were healthy Caucasian individuals from Russia, aged about 6 to 95, serving as donors. Researchers report isolating at least 6 million PBMCs per sample. The second PCR ran about 6 to 12 cycles with a sample-barcoded 5' primer and J-beta primers. Each cDNA molecule was tagged by a template-switch adaptor with 12 random nucleotides. TCRdb processed the 5' RACE reads anew with MiXCR; each CDR3 protein has one entry. The sample holds 750,000 to 950,000 distinct CDR3 sequences, about 53% seen once. On this clonotype itself: The antigen remains unidentified.

The CDR3 spans 17 residues. Per germline, CDR1 SGHRS and CDR2 YFSETQ. V was pared by 0 bases and J by 0 bases, with 15 bases between. The chain has TRBV5-1 and TRBJ1-2; D is ambiguous. The source is a man at least 80 years old in good health. The source material was blood. Here the CDR3 reads CASSLAPGQVANYGYTF. The CDR3 DNA sequence: TGCGCCAGCAGCTTGGCCCCCGGGCAGGTAGCTAACTATGGCTACACCTTC.